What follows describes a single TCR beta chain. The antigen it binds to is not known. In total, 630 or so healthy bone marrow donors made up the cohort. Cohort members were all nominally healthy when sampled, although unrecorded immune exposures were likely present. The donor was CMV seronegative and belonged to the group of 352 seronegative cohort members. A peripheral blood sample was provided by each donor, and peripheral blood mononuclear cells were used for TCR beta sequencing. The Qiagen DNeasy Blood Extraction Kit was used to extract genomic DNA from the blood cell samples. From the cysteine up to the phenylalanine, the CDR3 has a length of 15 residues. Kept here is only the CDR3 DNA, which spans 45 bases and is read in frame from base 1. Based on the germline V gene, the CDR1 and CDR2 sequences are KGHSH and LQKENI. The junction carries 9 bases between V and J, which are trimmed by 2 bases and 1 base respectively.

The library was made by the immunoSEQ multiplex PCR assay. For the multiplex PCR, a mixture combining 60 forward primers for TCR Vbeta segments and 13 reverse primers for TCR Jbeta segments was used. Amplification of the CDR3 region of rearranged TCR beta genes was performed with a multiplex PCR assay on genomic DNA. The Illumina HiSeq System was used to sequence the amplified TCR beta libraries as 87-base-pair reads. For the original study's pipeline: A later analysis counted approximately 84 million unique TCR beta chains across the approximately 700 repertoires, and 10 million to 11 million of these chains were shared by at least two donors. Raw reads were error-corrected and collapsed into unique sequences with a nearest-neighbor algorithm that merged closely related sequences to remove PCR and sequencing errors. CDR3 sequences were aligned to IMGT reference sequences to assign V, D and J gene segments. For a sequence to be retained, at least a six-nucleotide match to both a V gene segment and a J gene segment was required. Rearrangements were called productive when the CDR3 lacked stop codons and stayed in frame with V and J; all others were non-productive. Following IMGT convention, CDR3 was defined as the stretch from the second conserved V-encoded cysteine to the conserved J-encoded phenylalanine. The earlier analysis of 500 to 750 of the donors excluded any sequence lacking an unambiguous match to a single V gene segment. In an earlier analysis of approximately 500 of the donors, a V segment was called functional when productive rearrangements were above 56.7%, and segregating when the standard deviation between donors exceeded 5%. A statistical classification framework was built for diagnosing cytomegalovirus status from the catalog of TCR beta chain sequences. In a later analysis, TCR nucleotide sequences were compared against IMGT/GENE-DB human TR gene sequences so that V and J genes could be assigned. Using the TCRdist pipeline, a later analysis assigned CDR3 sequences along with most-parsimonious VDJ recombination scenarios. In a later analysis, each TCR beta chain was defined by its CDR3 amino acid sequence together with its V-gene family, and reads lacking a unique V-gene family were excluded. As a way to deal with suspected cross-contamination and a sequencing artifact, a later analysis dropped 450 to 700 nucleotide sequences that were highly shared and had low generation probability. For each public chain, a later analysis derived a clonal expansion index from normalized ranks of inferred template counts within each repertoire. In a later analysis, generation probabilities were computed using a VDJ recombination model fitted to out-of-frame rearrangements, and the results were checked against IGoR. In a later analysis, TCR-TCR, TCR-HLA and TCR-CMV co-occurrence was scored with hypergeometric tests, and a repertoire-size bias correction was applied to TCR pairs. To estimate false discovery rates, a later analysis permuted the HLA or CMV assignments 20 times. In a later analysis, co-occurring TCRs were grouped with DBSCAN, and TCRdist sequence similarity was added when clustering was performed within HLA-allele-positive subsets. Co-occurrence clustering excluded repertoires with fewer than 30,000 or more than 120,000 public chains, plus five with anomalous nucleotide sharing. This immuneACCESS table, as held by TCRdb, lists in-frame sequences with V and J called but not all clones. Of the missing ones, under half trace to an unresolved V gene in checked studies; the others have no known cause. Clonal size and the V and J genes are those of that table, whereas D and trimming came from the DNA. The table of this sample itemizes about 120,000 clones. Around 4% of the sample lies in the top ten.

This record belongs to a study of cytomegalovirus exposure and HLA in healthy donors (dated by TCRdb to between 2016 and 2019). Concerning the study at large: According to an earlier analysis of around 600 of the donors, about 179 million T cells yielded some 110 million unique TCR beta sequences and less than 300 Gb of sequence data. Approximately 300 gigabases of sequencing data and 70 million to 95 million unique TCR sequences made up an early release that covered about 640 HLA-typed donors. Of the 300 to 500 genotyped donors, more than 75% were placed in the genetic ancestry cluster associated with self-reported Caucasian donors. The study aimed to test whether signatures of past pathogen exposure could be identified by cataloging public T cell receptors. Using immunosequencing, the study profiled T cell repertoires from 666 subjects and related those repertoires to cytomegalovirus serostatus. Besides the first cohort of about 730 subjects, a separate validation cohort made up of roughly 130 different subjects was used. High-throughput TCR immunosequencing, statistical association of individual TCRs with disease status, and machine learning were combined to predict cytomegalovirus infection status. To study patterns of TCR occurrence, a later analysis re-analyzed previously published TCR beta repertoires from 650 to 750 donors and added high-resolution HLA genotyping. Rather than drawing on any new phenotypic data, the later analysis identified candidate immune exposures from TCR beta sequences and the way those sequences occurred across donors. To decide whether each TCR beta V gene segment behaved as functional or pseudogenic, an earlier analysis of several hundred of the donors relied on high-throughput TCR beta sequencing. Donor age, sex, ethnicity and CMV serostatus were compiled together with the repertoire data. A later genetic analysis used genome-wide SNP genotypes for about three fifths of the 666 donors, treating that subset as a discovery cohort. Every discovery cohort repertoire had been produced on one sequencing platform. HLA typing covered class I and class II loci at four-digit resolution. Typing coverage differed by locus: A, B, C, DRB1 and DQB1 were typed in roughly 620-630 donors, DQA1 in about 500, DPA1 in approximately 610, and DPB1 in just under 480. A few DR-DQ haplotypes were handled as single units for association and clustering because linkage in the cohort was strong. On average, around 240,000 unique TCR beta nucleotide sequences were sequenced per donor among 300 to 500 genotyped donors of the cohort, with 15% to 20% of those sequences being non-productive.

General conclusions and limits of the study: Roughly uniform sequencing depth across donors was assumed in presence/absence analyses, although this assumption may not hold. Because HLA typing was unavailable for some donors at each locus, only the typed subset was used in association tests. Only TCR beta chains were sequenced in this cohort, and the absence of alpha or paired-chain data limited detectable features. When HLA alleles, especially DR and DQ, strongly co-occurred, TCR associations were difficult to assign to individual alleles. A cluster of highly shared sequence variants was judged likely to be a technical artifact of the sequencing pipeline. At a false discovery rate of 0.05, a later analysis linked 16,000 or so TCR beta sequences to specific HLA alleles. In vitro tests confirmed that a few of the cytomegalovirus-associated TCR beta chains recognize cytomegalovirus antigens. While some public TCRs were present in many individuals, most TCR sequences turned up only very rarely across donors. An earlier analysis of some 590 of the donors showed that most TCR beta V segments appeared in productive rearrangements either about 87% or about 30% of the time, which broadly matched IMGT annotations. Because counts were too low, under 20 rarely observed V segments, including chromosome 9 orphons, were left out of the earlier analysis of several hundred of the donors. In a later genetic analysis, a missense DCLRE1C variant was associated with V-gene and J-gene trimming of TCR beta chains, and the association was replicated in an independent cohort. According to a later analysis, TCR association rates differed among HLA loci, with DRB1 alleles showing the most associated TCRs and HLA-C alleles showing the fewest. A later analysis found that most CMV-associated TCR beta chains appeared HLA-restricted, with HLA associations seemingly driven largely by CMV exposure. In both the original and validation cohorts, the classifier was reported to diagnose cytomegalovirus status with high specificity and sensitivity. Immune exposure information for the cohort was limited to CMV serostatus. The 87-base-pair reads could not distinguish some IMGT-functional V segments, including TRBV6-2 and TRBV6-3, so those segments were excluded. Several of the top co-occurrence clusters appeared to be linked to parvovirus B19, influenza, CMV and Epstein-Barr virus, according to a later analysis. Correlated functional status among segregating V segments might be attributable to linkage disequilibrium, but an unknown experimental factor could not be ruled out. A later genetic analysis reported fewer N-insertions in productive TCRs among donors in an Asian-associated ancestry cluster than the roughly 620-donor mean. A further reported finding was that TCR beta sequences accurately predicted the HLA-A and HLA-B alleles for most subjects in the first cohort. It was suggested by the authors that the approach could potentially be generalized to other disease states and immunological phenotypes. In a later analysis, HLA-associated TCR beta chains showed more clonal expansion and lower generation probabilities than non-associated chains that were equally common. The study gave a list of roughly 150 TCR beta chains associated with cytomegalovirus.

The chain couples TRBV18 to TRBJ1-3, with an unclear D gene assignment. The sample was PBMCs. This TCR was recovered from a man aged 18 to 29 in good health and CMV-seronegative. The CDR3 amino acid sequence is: CASSPTTHSGNTIYF. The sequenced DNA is TGTGCCAGCTCACCAACGACTCATTCTGGAAACACCATATATTTT.